Following are 4 T cell receptor beta chains from one sample sequenced in a study of kidney transplant recipient with SARS-CoV-2 infection (dated by TCRdb to the early 2020s). Interpreted using the paper, the time point label stands for: pre-pandemic baseline sample and day 111 after first positive SARS-CoV-2 test. The instrument was an Illumina MiSeq. The public reads were reanalyzed by TCRdb: fastp trimming at Q25, MiXCR alignment, in-frame beta chains only. Rows are combined by CDR3 protein, so each entry shows the most common genes and DNA. The sample table records about 250,000 distinct CDR3 sequences; more than 25% of these occur just once. Around 6.8% of the sample is in the top ten clones. The material was a blood sample, obtained at baseline and on roughly day 120 from a kidney transplant recipient. Every receptor here comes from a male patient in his thirties who had COVID-19 and was a kidney transplant recipient. Following a transplant, a fraction of the T cells may be traceable to the graft donor.

This clonotype was detected ten times or more. The genes are TRBV4-3 and TRBJ2-2, with 8 positions matching TRBD2. Germline V gene lookup returns CDR1 LGHNA and CDR2 YSLEER. The CDR3 is made up of 19 amino acids. Unmatched junction bases numbered 9, after V lost 0 bases and J lost 0 bases. The DNA of the CDR3 is TGCGCCAGCAGCCAAGATAGGCCTAGCGGGTTCGCGAACACCGGGGAGCTGTTTTTT. Amino acids: CASSQDRPSGFANTGELFF.

Ten or more counts support this clonotype. CDR3 sequence reads: CASSYGFSGLAGATYEQYF. CDR3 nucleotide sequence: TGTGCCAGCAGTTACGGTTTCTCGGGACTAGCGGGAGCAACCTACGAGCAGTACTTC. The V call is TRBV6-2 or TRBV6-3, the J call TRBJ2-7, with TRBD2 matching over 14 bases. CDR1 MNHEY and CDR2 SVGEGT come from the germline V gene. The J segment lost 2 bases and the V segment lost 2 bases, leaving 11 bases of the junction unmatched. The CDR3 is 19 amino acids.

This clonotype occurred many times. The rearrangement joins TRBV19 to TRBJ1-2; possibly TRBD1 for D (5 bases). Germline CDR1 LNHDA, CDR2 SQIVND (reference sequence). The V and J ends lost 4 bases and 4 bases respectively, with 22 bases between them. The CDR3 loop spans 17 amino acids. In DNA form, the CDR3 reads TGTGCCAGTAGTACTGAGTGGACAAATCGAAAGACCTATGGCTACACCTTC. It translates to CASSTEWTNRKTYGYTF.

Concerning this clonotype itself: It may be a read error: a sequence one base away is much more abundant. This chain links TRBV2 with TRBJ2-1; D is undetermined. Germline lookup yields CDR1 SNHLY and CDR2 FYNNEI. The CDR3 has 13 amino acids. The CDR3 loop is CASSESSYNELFF. Written as DNA, the CDR3 is TGTGCCAGCAGTGAAAGCTCCTACAATGAGCTGTTCTTC.